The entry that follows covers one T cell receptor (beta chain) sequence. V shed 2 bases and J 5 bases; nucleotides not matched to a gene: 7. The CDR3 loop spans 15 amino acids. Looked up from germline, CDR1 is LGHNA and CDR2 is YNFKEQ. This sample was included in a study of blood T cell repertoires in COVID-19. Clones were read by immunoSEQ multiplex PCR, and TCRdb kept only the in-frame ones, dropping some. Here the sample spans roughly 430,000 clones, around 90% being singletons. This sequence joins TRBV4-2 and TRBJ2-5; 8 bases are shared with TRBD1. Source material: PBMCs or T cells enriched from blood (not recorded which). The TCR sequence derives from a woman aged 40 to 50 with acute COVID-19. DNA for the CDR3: TGTGCCAGCAGCCAAAAAGACAGGGGCGGCGAGACCCAGTACTTC. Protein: CASSQKDRGGETQYF.